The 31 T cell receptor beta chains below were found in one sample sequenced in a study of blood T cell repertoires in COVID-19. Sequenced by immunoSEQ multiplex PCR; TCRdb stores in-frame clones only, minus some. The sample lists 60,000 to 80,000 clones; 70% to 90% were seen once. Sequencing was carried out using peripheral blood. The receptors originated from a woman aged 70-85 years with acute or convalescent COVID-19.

Written as DNA, the CDR3 is TGTGCCAGCAGTGAATCCCCGCTCCTTTGGACTAGGCCTAGTTACAATGAGCAGTTCTTC. It is translated as CASSESPLLWTRPSYNEQFF. V and J are TRBV2 and TRBJ2-1, with 7 bases matching TRBD2. This CDR3 is 20 amino acids long. J was trimmed by 4 bases and V by 2 bases; bases with no gene match: 20. CDR1 is SNHLY, CDR2 FYNNEI, per germline.

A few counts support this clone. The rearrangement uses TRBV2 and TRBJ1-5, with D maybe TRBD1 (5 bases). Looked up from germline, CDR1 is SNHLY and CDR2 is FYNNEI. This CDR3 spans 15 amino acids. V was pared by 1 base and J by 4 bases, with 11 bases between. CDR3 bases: TGTGCCAGCAGTGAAGGACCTAAGGGGAATCAGCCCCAGCATTTT. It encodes CASSEGPKGNQPQHF. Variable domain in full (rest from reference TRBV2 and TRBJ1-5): EPEVTQTPSHQVTQMGQEVILRCVPISNHLYFYWYRQILGQKVEFLVSFYNNEISEKSEIFDDQFSVERPDGSNFTLKIRSTKLEDSAMYFCASSEGPKGNQPQHFGDGTRLSIL.

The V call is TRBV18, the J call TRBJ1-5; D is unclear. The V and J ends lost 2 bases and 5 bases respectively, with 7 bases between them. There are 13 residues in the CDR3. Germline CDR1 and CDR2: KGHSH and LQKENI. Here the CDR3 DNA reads TGTGCCAGCTCACCATTCAGCGATCAGCCCCAGCATTTT. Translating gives CASSPFSDQPQHF.

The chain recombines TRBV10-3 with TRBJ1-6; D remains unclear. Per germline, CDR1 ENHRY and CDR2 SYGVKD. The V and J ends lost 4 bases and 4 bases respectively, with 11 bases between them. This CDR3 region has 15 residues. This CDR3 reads CAISAEASYNSPLHF. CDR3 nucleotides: TGTGCCATCAGTGCGGAGGCCTCTTATAATTCACCCCTCCACTTT.

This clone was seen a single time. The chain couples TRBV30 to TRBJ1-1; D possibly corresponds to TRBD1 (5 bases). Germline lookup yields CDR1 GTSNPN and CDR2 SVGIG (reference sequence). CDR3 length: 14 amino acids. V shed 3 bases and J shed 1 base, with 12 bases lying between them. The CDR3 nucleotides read TGTGCCTGGAGGCGGGGACGGCAGAACACTGAAGCTTTCTTT. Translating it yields CAWRRGRQNTEAFF.

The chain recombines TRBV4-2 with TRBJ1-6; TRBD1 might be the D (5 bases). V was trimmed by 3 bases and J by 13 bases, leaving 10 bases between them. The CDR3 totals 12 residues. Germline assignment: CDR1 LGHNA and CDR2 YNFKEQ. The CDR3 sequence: CASSQFQGPLHF. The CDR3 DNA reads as TGTGCCAGCAGCCAGTTCCAGGGTCCCCTCCACTTT.

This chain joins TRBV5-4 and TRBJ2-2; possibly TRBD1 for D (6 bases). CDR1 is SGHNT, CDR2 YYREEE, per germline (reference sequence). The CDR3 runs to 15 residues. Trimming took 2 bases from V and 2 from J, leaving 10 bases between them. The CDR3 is CASSFGQLNTGELFF. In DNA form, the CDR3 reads TGTGCCAGCAGCTTTGGACAGCTAAACACCGGGGAGCTGTTTTTT.

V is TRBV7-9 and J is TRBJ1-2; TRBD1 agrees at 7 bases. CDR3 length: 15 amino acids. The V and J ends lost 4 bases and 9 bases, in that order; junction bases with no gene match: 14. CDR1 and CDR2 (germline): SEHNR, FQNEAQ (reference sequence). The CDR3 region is CASSSWDSNNRRYTF. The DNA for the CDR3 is TGTGCCAGCAGCTCCTGGGACAGTAATAACAGGCGCTACACCTTC.

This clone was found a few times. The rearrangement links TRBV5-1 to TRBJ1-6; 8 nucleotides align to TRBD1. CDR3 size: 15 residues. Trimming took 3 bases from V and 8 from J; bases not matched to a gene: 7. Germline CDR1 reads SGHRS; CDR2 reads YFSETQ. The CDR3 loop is CASSWGQAQYSPLHF. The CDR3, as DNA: TGCGCCAGCAGCTGGGGACAGGCACAATATTCACCCCTCCACTTT.

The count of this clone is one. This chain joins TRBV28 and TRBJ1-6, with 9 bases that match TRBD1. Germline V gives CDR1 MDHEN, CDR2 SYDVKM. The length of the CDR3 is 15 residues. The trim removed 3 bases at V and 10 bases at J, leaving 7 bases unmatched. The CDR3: CASSLTGQGDSPLHF. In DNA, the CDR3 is TGTGCCAGCAGTTTGACGGGACAGGGTGACTCACCCCTCCACTTT. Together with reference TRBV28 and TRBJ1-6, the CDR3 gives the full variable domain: DVKVTQSSRYLVKRTGEKVFLECVQDMDHENMFWYRQDPGLGLRLIYFSYDVKMKEKGDIPEGYSVSREKKERFSLILESASTNQTSMYLCASSLTGQGDSPLHFGNGTRLTVT.

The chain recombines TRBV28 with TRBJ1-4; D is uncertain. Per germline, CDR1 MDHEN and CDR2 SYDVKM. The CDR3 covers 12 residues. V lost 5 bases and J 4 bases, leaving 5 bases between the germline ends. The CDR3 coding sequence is TGTGCCAGCAGTCGCTATAATGAAAAACTGTTTTTT. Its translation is CASSRYNEKLFF.

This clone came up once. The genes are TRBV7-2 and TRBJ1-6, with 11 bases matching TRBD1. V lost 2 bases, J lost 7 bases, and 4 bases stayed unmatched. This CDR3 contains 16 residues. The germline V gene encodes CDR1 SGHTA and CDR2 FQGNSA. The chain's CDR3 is CASSLRTGGQNSPLHF. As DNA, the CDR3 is TGTGCCAGCAGCTTACGGACAGGGGGCCAAAATTCACCCCTCCACTTT. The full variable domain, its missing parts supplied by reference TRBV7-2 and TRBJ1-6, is GAGVSQSPSNKVTEKGKDVELRCDPISGHTALYWYRQSLGQGLEFLIYFQGNSAPDKSGLPSDRFSAERTGGSVSTLTIQRTQQEDSAVYLCASSLRTGGQNSPLHFGNGTRLTVT.

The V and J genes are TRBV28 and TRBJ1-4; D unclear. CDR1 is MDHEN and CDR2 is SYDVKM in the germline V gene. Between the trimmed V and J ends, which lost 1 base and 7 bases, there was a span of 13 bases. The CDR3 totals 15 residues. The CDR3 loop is CASSLLIGGSEKLFF. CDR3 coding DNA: TGTGCCAGCAGTTTATTGATCGGCGGAAGTGAAAAACTGTTTTTT.

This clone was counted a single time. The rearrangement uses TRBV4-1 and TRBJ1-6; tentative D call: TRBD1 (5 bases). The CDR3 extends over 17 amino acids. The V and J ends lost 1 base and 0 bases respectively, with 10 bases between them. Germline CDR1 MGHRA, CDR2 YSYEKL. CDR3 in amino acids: CASSQGGSSSYNSPLHF. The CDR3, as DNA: TGCGCCAGCAGCCAAGGGGGCAGTAGCTCCTATAATTCACCCCTCCACTTT.

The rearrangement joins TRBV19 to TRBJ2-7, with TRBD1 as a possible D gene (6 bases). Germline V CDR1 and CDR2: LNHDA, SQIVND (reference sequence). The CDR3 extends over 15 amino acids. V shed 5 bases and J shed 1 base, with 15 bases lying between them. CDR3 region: CASSYGTQGSYEQYF. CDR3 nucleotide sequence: TGTGCCAGTAGTTATGGGACACAGGGATCCTACGAGCAGTACTTC.

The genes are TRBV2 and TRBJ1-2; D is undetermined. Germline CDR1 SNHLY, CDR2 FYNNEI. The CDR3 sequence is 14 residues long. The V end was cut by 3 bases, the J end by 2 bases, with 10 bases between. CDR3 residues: CASSDEAANYGYTF. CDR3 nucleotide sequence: TGTGCCAGCAGTGATGAGGCAGCCAACTATGGCTACACCTTC.

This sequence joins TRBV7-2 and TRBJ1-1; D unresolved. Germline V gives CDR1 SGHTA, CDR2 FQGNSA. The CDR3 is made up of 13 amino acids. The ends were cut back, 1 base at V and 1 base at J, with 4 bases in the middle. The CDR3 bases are TGTGCCAGCAGCTTAGGCAGGAACACTGAAGCTTTCTTT. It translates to CASSLGRNTEAFF.

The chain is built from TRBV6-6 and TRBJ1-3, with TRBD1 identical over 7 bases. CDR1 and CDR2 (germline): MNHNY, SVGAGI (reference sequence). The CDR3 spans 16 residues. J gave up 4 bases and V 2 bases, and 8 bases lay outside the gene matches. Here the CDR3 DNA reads TGTGCCAGCAGTTACGGGCTTCAGGGGGGAGGAAACACCATATATTTT. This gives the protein CASSYGLQGGGNTIYF.

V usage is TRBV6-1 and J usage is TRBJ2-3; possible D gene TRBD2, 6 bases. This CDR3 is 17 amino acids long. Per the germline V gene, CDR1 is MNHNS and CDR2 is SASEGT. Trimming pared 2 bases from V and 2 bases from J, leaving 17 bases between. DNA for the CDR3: TGTGCCAGCAGTGAAATCTGGAGGGCCTATACCACAGATACGCAGTATTTT. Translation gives CASSEIWRAYTTDTQYF.

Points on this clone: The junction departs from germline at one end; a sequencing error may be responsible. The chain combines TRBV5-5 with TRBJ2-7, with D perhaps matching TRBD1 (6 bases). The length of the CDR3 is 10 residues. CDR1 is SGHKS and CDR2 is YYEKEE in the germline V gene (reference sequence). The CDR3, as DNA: TGTGCCAGCAGCTTGGGACAGGTGGTTTTC. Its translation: CASSLGQVVF.

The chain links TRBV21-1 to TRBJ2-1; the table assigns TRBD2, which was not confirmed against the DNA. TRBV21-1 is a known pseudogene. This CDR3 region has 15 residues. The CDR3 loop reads CASSKTSGRGNEQFF. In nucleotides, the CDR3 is TGTGCCAGCAGCAAAACTAGCGGGAGGGGGAATGAGCAGTTCTTC.

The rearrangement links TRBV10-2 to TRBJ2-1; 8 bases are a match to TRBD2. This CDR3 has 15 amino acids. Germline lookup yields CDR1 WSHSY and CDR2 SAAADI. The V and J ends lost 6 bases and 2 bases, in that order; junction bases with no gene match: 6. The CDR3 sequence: CASRPSGSTYNEQFF. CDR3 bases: TGCGCCAGCAGGCCCAGCGGGAGCACCTACAATGAGCAGTTCTTC.

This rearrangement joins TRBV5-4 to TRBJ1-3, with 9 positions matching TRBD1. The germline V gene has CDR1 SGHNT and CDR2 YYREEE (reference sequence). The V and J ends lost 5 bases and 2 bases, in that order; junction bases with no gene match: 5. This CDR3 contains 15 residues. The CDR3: CASSLTGGAGNTIYF. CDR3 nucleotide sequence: TGTGCCAGCAGTCTTACAGGGGGCGCTGGAAACACCATATATTTT.

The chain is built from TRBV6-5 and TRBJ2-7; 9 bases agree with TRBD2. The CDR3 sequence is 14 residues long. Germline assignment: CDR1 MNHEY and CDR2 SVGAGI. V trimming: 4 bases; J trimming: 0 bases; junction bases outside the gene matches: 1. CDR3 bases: TGTGCCAGCAGTTTGCGGGAGGGCTCCTACGAGCAGTACTTC. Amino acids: CASSLREGSYEQYF.

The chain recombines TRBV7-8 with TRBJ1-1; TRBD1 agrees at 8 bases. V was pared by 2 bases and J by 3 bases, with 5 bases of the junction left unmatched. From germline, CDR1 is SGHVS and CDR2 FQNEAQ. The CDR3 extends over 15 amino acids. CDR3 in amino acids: CASSLLDRGDTEAFF. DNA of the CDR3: TGTGCCAGCAGCTTATTAGACAGGGGAGACACTGAAGCTTTCTTT.

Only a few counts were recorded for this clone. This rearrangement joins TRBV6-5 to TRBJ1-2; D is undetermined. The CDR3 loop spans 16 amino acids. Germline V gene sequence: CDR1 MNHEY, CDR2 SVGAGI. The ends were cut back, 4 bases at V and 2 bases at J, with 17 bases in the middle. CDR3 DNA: TGTGCCAGCAGTTCCCGAACTCTGACTGCGAACTATGGCTACACCTTC. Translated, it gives CASSSRTLTANYGYTF.

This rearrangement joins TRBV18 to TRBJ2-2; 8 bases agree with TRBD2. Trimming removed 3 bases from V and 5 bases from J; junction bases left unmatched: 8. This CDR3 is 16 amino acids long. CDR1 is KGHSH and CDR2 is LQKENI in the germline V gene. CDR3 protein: CASSPGTSGVTGELFF. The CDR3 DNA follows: TGTGCCAGCTCACCCGGAACTAGCGGAGTAACCGGGGAGCTGTTTTTT. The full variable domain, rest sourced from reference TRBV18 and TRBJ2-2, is NAGVMQNPRHLVRRRGQEARLRCSPMKGHSHVYWYRQLPEEGLKFMVYLQKENIIDESGMPKERFSAEFPKEGPSILRIQQVVRGDSAAYFCASSPGTSGVTGELFFGEGSRLTVL.

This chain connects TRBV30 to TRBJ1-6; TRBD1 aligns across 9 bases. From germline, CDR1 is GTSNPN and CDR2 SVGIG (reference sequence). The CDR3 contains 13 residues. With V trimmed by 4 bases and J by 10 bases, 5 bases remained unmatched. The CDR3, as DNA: TGTGCCTGGACCGGGACAGGGAGGTCACCCCTCCACTTT. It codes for CAWTGTGRSPLHF. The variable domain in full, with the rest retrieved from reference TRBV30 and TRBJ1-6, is SQTIHQWPATLVQPVGSPLSLECTVEGTSNPNLYWYRQAAGRGLQLLFYSVGIGQISSEVPQNLSASRPQDRQFILSSKKLLLSDSGFYLCAWTGTGRSPLHFGNGTRLTVT.

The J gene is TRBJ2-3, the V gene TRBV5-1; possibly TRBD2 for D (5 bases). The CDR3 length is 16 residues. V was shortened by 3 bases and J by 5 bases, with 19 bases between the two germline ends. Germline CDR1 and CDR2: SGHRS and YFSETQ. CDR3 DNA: TGCGCCAGCAGCTCGGTACGGGGTACCGCGATAGATACGCAGTATTTT. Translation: CASSSVRGTAIDTQYF.

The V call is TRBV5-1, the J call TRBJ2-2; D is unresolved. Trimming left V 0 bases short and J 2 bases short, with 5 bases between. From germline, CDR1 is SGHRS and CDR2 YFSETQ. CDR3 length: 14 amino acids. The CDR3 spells CASSLVSNTGELFF. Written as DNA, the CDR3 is TGCGCCAGCAGCTTGGTATCTAACACCGGGGAGCTGTTTTTT.

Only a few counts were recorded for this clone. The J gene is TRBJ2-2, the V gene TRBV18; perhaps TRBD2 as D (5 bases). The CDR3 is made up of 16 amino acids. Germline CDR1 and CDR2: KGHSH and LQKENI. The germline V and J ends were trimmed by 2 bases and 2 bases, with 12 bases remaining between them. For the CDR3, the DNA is TGTGCCAGCTCACCATATACAGCGGACAACACCGGGGAGCTGTTTTTT. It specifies CASSPYTADNTGELFF.